This entry describes one T cell receptor (beta chain). The specificity of this receptor is unknown. Per-nucleotide qualities are absent, and no much larger clonotype sits a single base away. The data were produced on an Illumina NovaSeq 6000. TCRalpha and TCRbeta cDNA libraries were constructed by 5'RACE with constant-segment primers, with sample barcodes and unique molecular identifiers being introduced. Trizol reagent was used to extract RNA from every sample. Amplification of the libraries took two PCR steps, and the second step added a second sample barcode plus Illumina TruSeq adapters. Sequencing of the libraries was done on an Illumina NovaSeq, producing 2 x 150 bp paired-end reads. For the original study's pipeline: With migec v1.2.7, reads were demultiplexed and then collapsed into UMI-guided consensus sequences. Using mixcr v2.1.11, the UMI consensuses were aligned to TRA and TRB V and J templates and assembled into clonotypes. Clonotypes were classified as expanded or contracted when called significant by both edgeR and NoisET, with noise models trained on biological replicates. For edgeR calls, a false discovery rate-adjusted p below 0.01 and a log2 fold-change threshold of 1 were applied. As an exploratory analysis of dynamics, PCA with hierarchical clustering was applied to max-normalized trajectories of the 1000 most abundant clonotypes. Separately sequenced CD4+ and CD8+ repertoires were used to assign the CD4 or CD8 phenotype of responding clones. In-frame beta chains were kept once TCRdb had trimmed the public reads at Q25 with fastp and called clones with MiXCR. Duplicate CDR3 protein sequences are folded into a single record with the most common DNA and genes. The V and J calls and clone size come from TCRdb's table, not from the authors' own analysis. Within this sample are more than 75,000 distinct CDR3 sequences, with approximately 14% of them counted one time only. Jointly, the top ten make up about 33% of the sample.

These data come from a study of T-cell memory formation after mild COVID-19 (dated by TCRdb to the early 2020s). For the study in its entirety: TCR sequence clusters from the two donors were largely donor specific. Longitudinal TCRalpha and TCRbeta repertoire sequencing tracked T-cell clones expanding and contracting after mild COVID-19 in two donors. Two young, previously healthy adult volunteers made up the cohort, one male and one female. The paper as a whole reports these results and caveats: Only two mild cases were covered in the study, and larger cohorts including severe cases with pre-infection samples were considered necessary. Some responding clones were detected in pre-infection memory, suggesting pre-existing cross-reactive memory T cells joined the SARS-CoV-2 response. Whether the second-wave clones peaking on day 37 were SARS-CoV-2 specific was not confirmed. Contracting CD4+ clones appeared mostly in the CM and EM memory subsets, whereas CD8+ clones were enriched in EMRA. Balanced CD4/CD8 phenotypes were observed for clones contracting from day 15 to 85, whereas a bias towards CD4+ was observed for a second wave of clones expanding from day 15 to 37.

Ficoll-Paque density gradient centrifugation was the method used to isolate PBMCs. Measured from the cysteine to the phenylalanine, the CDR3 is 12 residues long. CDR3 DNA is the only sequence kept; it has 36 bases, read in frame from the first base. For this chain, trimming is 6 bases at the V end and 4 bases at the J end, and the number of junction bases without a gene match is 3. Per the germline V gene, SQVTM is the CDR1 and ANQGSEA is the CDR2. Material: PBMCs or a T cell subset sorted from them (not recorded which). This receptor was obtained from an adult woman who had mild COVID-19 (a few samples of this study predate the infection). The sample titles of this study are shuffled in the database, so cell type and time point are left out; the donor was told from shared clones. Recombination joined TRBV29-1 with TRBJ2-4; TRBD1 matches 7 bases in the middle. The bases are TGCAGCGTCGAACAGGGGAAAAACATTCAGTACTTC. It codes for CSVEQGKNIQYF. Beyond the CDR3, the reference TRBV29-1 and TRBJ2-4 genes provide the residues; the full variable domain reads: SAVISQKPSRDICQRGTSLTIQCQVDSQVTMMFWYRQQPGQSLTLIATANQGSEATYESGFVIDKFPISRPNLTFSTLTVSNMSPEDSSIYLCSVEQGKNIQYFGAGTRLSVL.